The next 26 T cell receptor beta chains were all read from a single sample in a study of T-cell reconstitution after alpha-beta-depleted transplantation in children. Unique molecular identifiers were incorporated during preparation of the TCRbeta library. Each CDR3 protein is one row after TCRdb ran MiXCR on the PCR reads. The table has 500,000 to 650,000 distinct CDR3 sequences, roughly 13% seen once. Sequenced here: PBMCs, mostly from graft donor cells, sampled 360 days after TCRalphabeta/CD19-depleted stem cell transplant. Every receptor here comes from a male patient aged 10 to 17 who had a stem cell transplant for acute myeloid leukemia, so the T cells may come from the graft donor.

V usage is TRBV6-4 and J usage is TRBJ2-3; D is undetermined. Germline CDR1 and CDR2: MRHNA and SNTAGT. V was trimmed by 0 bases and J by 7 bases, leaving 23 bases between them. CDR3 length equals 18 residues. Here the CDR3 reads CASSDSSNTRQCPNTQYF. CDR3 bases: TGTGCCAGCAGTGACTCGAGTAACACTCGTCAGTGTCCCAATACGCAGTATTTT.

The table lists this clonotype with a few counts. Its ends do not fully match the called genes, so a read error is possible. The chain combines TRBV7-3 with TRBJ2-5; tentative D call: TRBD1 (6 bases). The V gene's germline CDR1 is SGHTA and CDR2 FQGTGA. The CDR3 has 13 residues. CDR3 DNA sequence: TGTGCCAGCAGCGTAACAGGGTATTGGACCCAGTACTTC. Protein sequence: CASSVTGYWTQYF.

This clonotype came up a few times. The chain combines TRBV7-2 with TRBJ2-2, with D perhaps matching TRBD2 (6 bases). Trimming cost V 5 bases and J 4 bases, with 14 bases left between them. Germline V lookup: CDR1 SGHTA, CDR2 FQGNSA. The length of the CDR3 is 15 residues. The CDR3: CASSPQRVRTGELFF. The CDR3 bases are TGTGCCAGCAGCCCTCAGCGGGTTCGCACCGGGGAGCTGTTTTTT.

Only a few counts were recorded for this clonotype. In DNA form, the CDR3 reads TGTGCCAGCTCACCACCCTTTCAGGGCGGACTGGGCACTGAAGCTTTCTTT. Protein sequence: CASSPPFQGGLGTEAFF. The V call is TRBV18, the J call TRBJ1-1; D possibly corresponds to TRBD1 (5 bases). The germline CDR1 and CDR2 sequences are KGHSH and LQKENI. Trimming removed 0 bases from V and 4 bases from J, with 18 bases in between. The CDR3 covers 17 residues.

The V and J genes are TRBV10-3 and TRBJ2-1; D gene uncertain. CDR1 is ENHRY and CDR2 is SYGVKD in the germline V gene. V was pared by 3 bases and J by 8 bases, with 11 bases between. The CDR3 is 13 amino acids. CDR3 DNA sequence: TGTGCCATCAGTGAAATAGTTAGATATGAGCAGTTCTTC. This encodes CAISEIVRYEQFF.

The V and J genes are TRBV20-1 and TRBJ2-1, with 8 bases fitting TRBD2. Germline CDR1 reads DFQATT; CDR2 reads SNEGSKA (reference sequence). With 4 bases clipped from V and 6 bases from J, the junction kept 2 bases outside the gene matches. The CDR3 sequence is 12 residues long. CDR3 nucleotides: TGCAGTGCTACAGCGGGAGTCAATGAGCAGTTCTTC. Translating it yields CSATAGVNEQFF.

V usage is TRBV20-1 and J usage is TRBJ2-7; tentatively, D is TRBD1 (5 bases). Germline CDR1 and CDR2: DFQATT and SNEGSKA (reference sequence). The CDR3 contains 13 residues. V lost 3 bases, J lost 3 bases, and 12 bases lay in between. In DNA, the CDR3 is TGCAGTGCTAGCGGCAGGGCGAGCTACGAGCAGTACTTC. This encodes CSASGRASYEQYF.

This clonotype came up a few times. The chain recombines TRBV5-6 with TRBJ2-3, with TRBD1 matching over 9 bases. The J segment lost 5 bases and the V segment lost 0 bases, leaving 4 bases of the junction unmatched. The CDR3 is made up of 15 amino acids. CDR1 is SGHDT, CDR2 YYEEEE, per germline. The chain's CDR3 is CASSLGDRDRDTQYF. The DNA for the CDR3 is TGTGCCAGCAGCTTGGGGGACAGGGATAGAGATACGCAGTATTTT.

In its sample, this clonotype was seen many times. The chain uses TRBV29-1 and TRBJ2-7; D is ambiguous. V gave up 1 base and J gave up 3 bases, with 4 bases separating them. CDR3 length equals 11 residues. Germline loops: CDR1 SQVTM, CDR2 ANQGSEA. The CDR3 coding sequence is TGCAGCGTTGAAGGGGACTACGAGCAGTACTTC. Protein product: CSVEGDYEQYF.

The V call is TRBV25-1, the J call TRBJ1-3; the match to TRBD1 covers 10 bases. CDR3 length equals 18 residues. Germline trimming cut 7 bases from V and 0 bases from J; bases unmatched to any gene: 12. Per the germline V gene, CDR1 is MGHDK and CDR2 is SYGVNS. The CDR3 is CASTAGTGVGPSGNTIYF. CDR3 coding DNA: TGTGCCAGCACTGCCGGGACAGGGGTTGGACCCTCTGGAAACACCATATATTTT.

This chain links TRBV5-1 with TRBJ2-7, with TRBD1 matching over 7 bases. The CDR3 contains 16 residues. The V segment lost 1 base and the J segment 6 bases; nucleotides outside the gene matches: 13. Looked up from germline, CDR1 is SGHRS and CDR2 is YFSETQ. In nucleotides, the CDR3 is TGCGCCAGCAGCTTGAGGTACCCGGGACAGCCGGGCGAGCAGTACTTC. It is translated as CASSLRYPGQPGEQYF. Based on the CDR3 plus reference TRBV5-1 and TRBJ2-7, the full variable domain is KAGVTQTPRYLIKTRGQQVTLSCSPISGHRSVSWYQQTPGQGLQFLFEYFSETQRNKGNFPGRFSGRQFSNSRSEMNVSTLELGDSALYLCASSLRYPGQPGEQYFGPGTRLTVT.

The V gene is TRBV24-1, the J gene TRBJ2-3; 7 bases agree with TRBD2. This CDR3 comprises 17 residues. After removal of 1 base from V and 0 bases from J, the junction contained 6 bases not matched to a gene. Germline CDR1 reads KGHDR; CDR2 reads SFDVKD. The CDR3, as DNA: TGTGCCACCAGTGATTTCCGGGTTAGCGGGAGCACAGATACGCAGTATTTT. It translates to CATSDFRVSGSTDTQYF.

J is TRBJ1-4 and V is TRBV12-3 or TRBV12-4; tentatively, D is TRBD1 (6 bases). V shed 6 bases and J shed 4 bases, with 27 bases lying between them. The CDR3 is 19 amino acids. The CDR3 nucleotides are TGTGCCAGCAGCCTTTGGGGGGCGCGGGCTTCCACAATTAATGAAAAACTGTTTTTT. Amino acids: CASSLWGARASTINEKLFF.

This chain links TRBV7-9 with TRBJ2-7; D is unresolved. Germline V gene sequence: CDR1 SEHNR, CDR2 FQNEAQ (reference sequence). The CDR3 has 14 amino acids. V dropped 7 bases and J dropped 3 bases, with 16 bases sitting between them. The CDR3 protein is CASTSREALYEQYF. The CDR3, as DNA: TGTGCCAGCACCTCTCGAGAAGCGCTCTACGAGCAGTACTTC.

Ten or more counts support this clonotype. The CDR3 is CASSLGGLAGENEQQFF. In DNA, the CDR3 is TGTGCCAGCAGTTTGGGAGGACTAGCCGGTGAGAATGAGCAGCAGTTCTTC. J is TRBJ2-1 and V is TRBV7-9, with 8 bases fitting TRBD2. The CDR3 runs to 17 residues. The J segment lost 11 bases and the V segment lost 6 bases, leaving 21 bases of the junction unmatched. The germline V gene has CDR1 SEHNR and CDR2 FQNEAQ (reference sequence).

The chain has TRBV25-1 and TRBJ2-1; no clear D gene. V gave up 3 bases and J gave up 0 bases, with 12 bases separating them. CDR1 and CDR2 (germline): MGHDK, SYGVNS. There are 16 residues in the CDR3. The CDR3 reads CASSDHPWGSYNEQFF. CDR3 DNA sequence: TGTGCCAGCAGTGACCATCCATGGGGCTCCTACAATGAGCAGTTCTTC.

This sequence joins TRBV10-3 and TRBJ2-1; 8 bases are shared with TRBD2. CDR3 length equals 15 residues. Germline lookup yields CDR1 ENHRY and CDR2 SYGVKD. V trimming: 2 bases; J trimming: 8 bases; junction bases outside the gene matches: 8. The CDR3 DNA is TGTGCCATCAGTGAGGTGGTCATGCGGGAGGATGAGCAGTTCTTC. It encodes CAISEVVMREDEQFF.

A few counts support this clonotype. CDR3 region: CASSSWREGWWFF. The DNA for the CDR3 is TGTGCCAGCAGTTCATGGCGGGAGGGATGGTGGTTCTTC. This chain joins TRBV3-1 and TRBJ2-1; TRBD2 agrees at 9 bases. Trimming removed 6 bases from V and 15 bases from J; junction bases left unmatched: 12. This CDR3 comprises 13 residues. Germline V CDR1 and CDR2: LGHDT, YNNKEL (reference sequence).

In its sample, this clonotype was seen a few times. This chain links TRBV20-1 with TRBJ2-1; D remains ambiguous. V was cut by 3 bases and J by 6 bases, with 9 bases left in between. CDR3 length: 12 residues. The germline V gene has CDR1 DFQATT and CDR2 SNEGSKA (reference sequence). The CDR3, as DNA: TGCAGTGCTAGGCCGAGCAGCAATGAGCAGTTCTTC. Protein sequence: CSARPSSNEQFF.

The CDR3 spells CASRGLLSPDTQYF. The CDR3 coding sequence is TGTGCCAGCAGGGGACTCCTAAGCCCAGATACGCAGTATTTT. The V call is TRBV6-1, the J call TRBJ2-3; D might be TRBD2 (6 bases). The CDR3 has 14 residues. The ends were cut back, 6 bases at V and 4 bases at J, with 14 bases in the middle. The germline gives CDR1 MNHNS, CDR2 SASEGT.

This clonotype appeared a few times. V usage is TRBV21-1 and J usage is TRBJ2-3. TRBV21-1 is a documented pseudogene. The CDR3 spans 16 residues. The CDR3 is CASSKTRETSTDTQYF. CDR3 sequence (DNA): TGTGCCAGCAGCAAAACGCGGGAAACTAGCACAGATACGCAGTATTTT.

This clonotype was picked up many times. V is TRBV25-1 and J is TRBJ2-1; TRBD1 is a possible D gene (6 bases). The CDR3 runs to 16 residues. The V end lost 5 bases, the J end lost 4 bases, and 18 bases lay between the germline ends. Germline V gene data show CDR1 as MGHDK and CDR2 as SYGVNS. CDR3 loop: CASSFSQGPRYNEQFF. CDR3 DNA sequence: TGTGCCAGCAGTTTCTCACAGGGCCCTAGATACAATGAGCAGTTCTTC. Full variable domain (missing parts from reference TRBV25-1 and TRBJ2-1): EADIYQTPRYLVIGTGKKITLECSQTMGHDKMYWYQQDPGMELHLIHYSYGVNSTEKGDLSSESTVSRIRTEHFPLTLESARPSHTSQYLCASSFSQGPRYNEQFFGPGTRLTVL.

This clonotype was seen a few times. CDR3 bases: TGTGCCAGCAGCAAGACCTTCACAGATACGCAGTATTTT. Its protein product is CASSKTFTDTQYF. The chain joins TRBV9 to TRBJ2-3; D is unresolved. Germline V gene sequence: CDR1 SGDLS, CDR2 YYNGEE. Trimming shortened V by 4 bases and J by 2 bases, and 8 bases separated the two germline ends. The CDR3 runs to 13 residues.

This clonotype has just a few counts. The CDR3 DNA reads as TGTGCCAGCAGCTTGTCGCGGGGCTTTATCACTGAAGCTTTCTTT. Amino acid sequence: CASSLSRGFITEAFF. The chain has TRBV5-4 and TRBJ1-1, with a tentative D call TRBD1 (5 bases). CDR1 and CDR2 from the germline V gene are SGHNT and YYREEE (reference sequence). Trimming left V 1 base short and J 4 bases short, with 14 bases between. The CDR3 is made up of 15 amino acids.

The chain carries TRBV24-1 and TRBJ2-2, with TRBD1 matching 7 bases. Germline V lookup: CDR1 KGHDR, CDR2 SFDVKD. The CDR3 has 15 amino acids. V dropped 7 bases and J dropped 2; count of bases not matched to a gene: 6. CDR3 region: CATRQGTINTGELFF. CDR3 bases: TGTGCCACCAGACAGGGGACAATTAACACCGGGGAGCTGTTTTTT.

The J gene is TRBJ1-6, the V gene TRBV14; D ambiguous. V shed 0 bases and J shed 9 bases, with 6 bases lying between them. The CDR3 has 13 residues. Germline lookup yields CDR1 SGHDN and CDR2 FVKESK. Written as DNA, the CDR3 is TGTGCCAGCAGCCAAGAGAGGAGTTCACCCCTCCACTTT. It is translated as CASSQERSSPLHF.